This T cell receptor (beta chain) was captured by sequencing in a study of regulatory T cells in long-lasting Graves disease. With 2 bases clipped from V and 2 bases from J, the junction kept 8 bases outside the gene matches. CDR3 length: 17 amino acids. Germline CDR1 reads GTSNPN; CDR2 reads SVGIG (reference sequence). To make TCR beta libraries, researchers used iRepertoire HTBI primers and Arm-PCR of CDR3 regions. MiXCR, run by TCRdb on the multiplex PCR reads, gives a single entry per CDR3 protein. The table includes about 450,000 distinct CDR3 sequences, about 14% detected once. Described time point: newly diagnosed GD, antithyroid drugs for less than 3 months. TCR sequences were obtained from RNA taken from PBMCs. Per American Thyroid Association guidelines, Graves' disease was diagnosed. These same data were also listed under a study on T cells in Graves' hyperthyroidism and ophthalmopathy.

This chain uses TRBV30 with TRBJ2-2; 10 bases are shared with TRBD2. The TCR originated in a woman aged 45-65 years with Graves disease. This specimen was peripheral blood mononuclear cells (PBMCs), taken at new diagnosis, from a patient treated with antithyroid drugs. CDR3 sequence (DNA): TGTGCCTGGAGTTTTCACCTAGCGGGAGTTAACACCGGGGAGCTGTTTTTT. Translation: CAWSFHLAGVNTGELFF.